The clone carrying this T cell receptor (beta chain) has just a few counts. Its cognate antigen is unknown. Libraries for TCRalpha and TCRbeta carried sample barcodes and unique molecular identifiers via 5'RACE. Each CDR3 protein is one row after TCRdb ran MiXCR on the 5' RACE reads. The table lists about 120,000 distinct CDR3 sequences, about a sixth of them singletons, with roughly 13% in the top ten. These data originate in a study of T-cell memory formation after mild COVID-19. General study results and limits: Contracting CD4+ clones lay largely in CM and EM, with CD8+ ones residing in EMRA. Later expanders leaned CD4+, whereas day 15 to 85 contracting clones were balanced CD4/CD8. Detection of some responders pre-infection suggested pre-existing cross-reactive memory T cells participated.

The sequenced sample was PBMCs or a T cell subset sorted from them (not recorded which). This TCR came from an adult woman who had mild COVID-19 (a few samples of this study predate the infection). Cell type and time point are not known.

CDR3 nucleotides: TGCAGCGTTCGGACAGGGGGTGTCAATGAGCAGTTCTTC. The encoded protein is CSVRTGGVNEQFF. V is TRBV29-1 and J is TRBJ2-1; 10 nucleotides align to TRBD1. The trim removed 5 bases at V and 6 bases at J, leaving 4 bases unmatched. Germline lookup yields CDR1 SQVTM and CDR2 ANQGSEA. This CDR3 is built from 13 residues.